This TCR beta chain was identified during a study of control samples from healthy donors and cancer patients. Profiling relied on immunoSEQ multiplex PCR, and the TCRdb table lists in-frame clones only, not all of them. Of around 250,000 clones listed, about four fifths are singletons. The CDR3 contains 13 residues. The V and J ends lost 2 bases and 5 bases respectively, with 7 bases between them. Germline V gene sequence: CDR1 SGHVS, CDR2 FQNEAQ. The chain recombines TRBV7-8 with TRBJ2-1; D not resolved. The specimen was PBMCs. The origin of this receptor is a woman in her sixties with lung cancer. CDR3 sequence (DNA): TGTGCCAGCAGCTTAAGCCAGAACAATGAGCAGTTCTTC. This encodes CASSLSQNNEQFF. The variable domain in full, completed from reference TRBV7-8 and TRBJ2-1, reads GAGVSQSPRYKVAKRGQDVALRCDPISGHVSLFWYQQALGQGPEFLTYFQNEAQLDKSGLPSDRFFAERPEGSVSTLKIQRTQQEDSAVYLCASSLSQNNEQFFGPGTRLTVL.